This TCR beta chain derives from a study of T cells expressing NK-cell markers. In the study overall: Repertoire data for TCR beta were derived from sorted T cells (CD3+CD56+NKG2C+, CD3+CD56+NKG2C- and CD3+CD56-NKG2C+). Findings and caveats of the study: These clonotypes additionally ranked first within the CD3+CD56-NKG2C+ fraction of a few donors.

A 5'RACE template switching approach incorporating UMIs was used to make TCR beta cDNA. TCRdb reprocessed the 5' RACE reads, keeping one entry per CDR3 protein, no DNA. This sample's table reports under 35,000 distinct CDR3 sequences. About this clonotype itself: Its specificity is not known.

Per germline, CDR1 SNHLY and CDR2 FYNNEI. The CDR3 consists of 18 residues. The TCR sequence derives from a woman aged 18-70 years in good health. Sequencing was done on a sample of blood T cells: a sorted CD56 or NKG2C T cell subset, CD4+ or CD8+ T cells, or bulk PBMC T cells (not recorded which). This chain uses TRBV2 with TRBJ1-5; the D gene TCRdb calls, TRBD1, cannot be checked with no DNA. The CDR3: CASSDMDRGQIGNQPQHF.